The subject of this entry is one T cell receptor (beta chain). Its antigen is still unknown. Treatment given: about 20 received Ad26.COV2.S at low or high dose, single or two shots; about 5 received placebo; per-sample allocation not given. Samples analyzed were those drawn on day 63 after the first vaccine or placebo injection. These data are taken from a study of Ad26.COV2.S vaccination and SARS-CoV-2 variants. Points from the study as a whole: Post-vaccination breadth of spike-specific CD8+ and CD4+ T cell responses was reportedly substantial. Non-spike TCR breadth showed similarity between vaccine and placebo recipients. In TCR breadth and depth analyses, total T cell responses may have been underestimated. People who got the vaccine had more spike-specific TCR breadth than people who got placebo.

Data came from immunoSEQ multiplex PCR; TCRdb stores just in-frame clones and leaves some out. The sample shows about 680,000 clones, roughly 90% of them seen only once. Germline lookup yields CDR1 LNHNV and CDR2 YYDKDF (reference sequence). The CDR3 extends over 15 amino acids. V was cut by 1 base and J by 5 bases, with 14 bases left in between. The TCR originated in a person aged 18 to 59 who received the Ad26.COV2.S COVID-19 vaccine or a placebo. V usage is TRBV15 and J usage is TRBJ1-2; D is perhaps TRBD1 (6 bases). The input for sequencing was peripheral blood, taken in a trial of Ad26.COV2.S vaccine versus placebo. CDR3 amino acids: CATSRAATGWYGYTF. The CDR3 DNA reads TGTGCCACCAGCAGAGCGGCAACAGGGTGGTATGGCTACACCTTC.